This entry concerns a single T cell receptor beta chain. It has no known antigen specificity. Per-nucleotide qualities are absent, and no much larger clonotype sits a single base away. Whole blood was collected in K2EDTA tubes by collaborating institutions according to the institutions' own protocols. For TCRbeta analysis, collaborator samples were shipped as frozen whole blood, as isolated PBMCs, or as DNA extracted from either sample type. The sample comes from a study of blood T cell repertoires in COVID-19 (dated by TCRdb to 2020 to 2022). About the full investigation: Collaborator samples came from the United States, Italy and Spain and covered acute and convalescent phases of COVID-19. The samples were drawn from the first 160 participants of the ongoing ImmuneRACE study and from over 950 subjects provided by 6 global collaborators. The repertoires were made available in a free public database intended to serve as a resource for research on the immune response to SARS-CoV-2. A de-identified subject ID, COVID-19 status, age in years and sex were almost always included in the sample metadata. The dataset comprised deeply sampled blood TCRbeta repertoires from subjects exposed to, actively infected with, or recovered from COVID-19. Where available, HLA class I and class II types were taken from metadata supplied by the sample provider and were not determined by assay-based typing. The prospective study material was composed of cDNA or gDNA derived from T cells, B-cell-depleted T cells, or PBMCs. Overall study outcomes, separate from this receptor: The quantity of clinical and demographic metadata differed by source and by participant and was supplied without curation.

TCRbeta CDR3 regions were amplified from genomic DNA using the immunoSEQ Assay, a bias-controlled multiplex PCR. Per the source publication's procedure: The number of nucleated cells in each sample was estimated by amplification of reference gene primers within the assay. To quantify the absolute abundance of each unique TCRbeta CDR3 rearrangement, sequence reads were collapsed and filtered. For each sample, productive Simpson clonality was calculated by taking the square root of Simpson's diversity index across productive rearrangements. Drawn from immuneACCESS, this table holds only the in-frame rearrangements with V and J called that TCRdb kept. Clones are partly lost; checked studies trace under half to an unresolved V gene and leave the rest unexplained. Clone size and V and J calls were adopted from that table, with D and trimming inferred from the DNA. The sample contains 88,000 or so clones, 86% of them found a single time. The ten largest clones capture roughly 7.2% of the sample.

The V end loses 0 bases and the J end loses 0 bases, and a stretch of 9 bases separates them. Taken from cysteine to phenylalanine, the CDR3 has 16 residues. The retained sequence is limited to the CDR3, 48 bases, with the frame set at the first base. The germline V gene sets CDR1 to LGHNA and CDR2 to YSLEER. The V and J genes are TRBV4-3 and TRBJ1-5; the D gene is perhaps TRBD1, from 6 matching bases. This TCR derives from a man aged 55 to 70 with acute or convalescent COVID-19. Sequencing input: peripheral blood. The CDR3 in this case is CASSQDRGYSNQPQHF. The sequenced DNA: TGCGCCAGCAGCCAAGACAGGGGATATAGCAATCAGCCCCAGCATTTT.